This is a list of T cell receptor beta chains from one sample in a study of identical twins. In TCRdb, the 5' RACE reads were re-called with MiXCR into one record per CDR3 protein. Here the sample spans approximately 630,000 distinct CDR3 sequences, 7% to 7.5% being singletons. The same data also went into a second study, on yellow fever vaccine responses in identical twins.

The sequencing sample was made of PBMCs. Receptors were obtained from a woman aged 18-30 years in good health. CDR3s include the opening cysteine and the closing phenylalanine or tryptophan. The D gene is left open where the match is weak. Size is omitted from some rows. Given values are once, few, many or a class for expanded clones.

D gene: .; clone size: .; J gene: TRBJ1-1; V gene: TRBV25-1; CDR3 DNA: TGTGCCAGCAGTGGAGGAGGACGTCCTGAAGCTTTCTTT; CDR3 protein: CASSGGGRPEAFF
D gene: TRBD1; clone size: many; J gene: TRBJ2-3; V gene: TRBV5-1; CDR3 DNA: TGTGCCAGCAGCTCAGGACAGGGAAGCACAGATACGCAGTATTTT; CDR3 protein: CASSSGQGSTDTQYF
D gene: TRBD2; clone size: many; J gene: TRBJ2-1; V gene: TRBV29-1; CDR3 DNA: TGCAGCGCCACCGGACTAGCGGGAGGCAATGAGCAGTTCTTC; CDR3 protein: CSATGLAGGNEQFF
D gene: .; clone size: few; J gene: TRBJ2-5; V gene: TRBV4-1; CDR3 DNA: TGCGCCAGCAGCCAAGATGGGTTGGGTGGGCAGACCCAGTACTTC; CDR3 protein: CASSQDGLGGQTQYF
D gene: .; clone size: .; J gene: TRBJ2-2; V gene: TRBV7-2; CDR3 DNA: TGTGCCAGCAGCTTAGGAAGTCACCTCTTACACGGGGAGCTGTTTTTT; CDR3 protein: CASSLGSHLLHGELFF
D gene: .; clone size: many; J gene: TRBJ1-5; V gene: TRBV4-2; CDR3 DNA: TGTGCCAGCAGCCAAGATCTGGTACTGGGTCAGCCCCAGCATTTT; CDR3 protein: CASSQDLVLGQPQHF
D gene: TRBD1; clone size: .; J gene: TRBJ2-1; V gene: TRBV18; CDR3 DNA: TGTGCCAGCTCACCACCAACAGGGACAGGGACCTACAATGAGCAGTTCTTC; CDR3 protein: CASSPPTGTGTYNEQFF
D gene: TRBD2; clone size: many; J gene: TRBJ2-1; V gene: TRBV5-1; CDR3 DNA: TGTGCCAGCAGCTCGGGGGGAGCCTACAATGAGCAGTTCTTC; CDR3 protein: CASSSGGAYNEQFF
D gene: .; clone size: .; J gene: TRBJ2-5; V gene: TRBV15; CDR3 DNA: TGTGCCACCAGCAGGTACAGAGAAGGATCTCAAGAGACCCAGTACTTC; CDR3 protein: CATSRYREGSQETQYF
D gene: .; clone size: .; J gene: TRBJ2-1; V gene: TRBV3-1; CDR3 DNA: TGTGCCAGCAGCCCGACGCCCGAGTTGGCGCAGTTCTTC; CDR3 protein: CASSPTPELAQFF
D gene: .; clone size: .; J gene: TRBJ1-5; V gene: TRBV20-1; CDR3 DNA: TGCAGTGCTAGGGGATTACAGGGCGGGTCCGCAGCAGCCCAGCATTTT; CDR3 protein: CSARGLQGGSAAAQHF
D gene: TRBD1; clone size: few; J gene: TRBJ2-1; V gene: TRBV5-1; CDR3 DNA: TGCGCCAGCACTCCAGGACAGGGGGCCGGGGGCGCCTACAATGAGCAGTTCTTC; CDR3 protein: CASTPGQGAGGAYNEQFF
D gene: .; clone size: many; J gene: TRBJ2-2; V gene: TRBV4-2; CDR3 DNA: TGTGCCAGCAGCCAAGATACGGACGGTACCGGGGAGCTGTTTTTT; CDR3 protein: CASSQDTDGTGELFF
D gene: .; clone size: many; J gene: TRBJ2-5; V gene: TRBV12-3/TRBV12-4; CDR3 DNA: TGTGCCAGCAGTCCCCCGCTAGCGAGGGTGGTTTACTTC; CDR3 protein: CASSPPLARVVYF
D gene: .; clone size: many; J gene: TRBJ2-1; V gene: TRBV24-1; CDR3 DNA: TGTGCCACCAGTGATCTTAGCGGTGGGGGTTACAATGAGCAGTTCTTC; CDR3 protein: CATSDLSGGGYNEQFF
D gene: .; clone size: many; J gene: TRBJ2-4; V gene: TRBV3-1; CDR3 DNA: TGTGCCAGCAGCGTGATCCCCCAGGGGAACATTCAGTACTTC; CDR3 protein: CASSVIPQGNIQYF
D gene: TRBD2; clone size: .; J gene: TRBJ2-1; V gene: TRBV24-1; CDR3 DNA: TGTGCCACCAGTGATTTAGGGACTAGCGGGTTTAGTGAGCAGTTCTTC; CDR3 protein: CATSDLGTSGFSEQFF
D gene: .; clone size: few; J gene: TRBJ2-2; V gene: TRBV4-2; CDR3 DNA: TGTGCCAGCAGCCAAGAGGGCCGACTGAACACCGGGGAGCTGTTTTTT; CDR3 protein: CASSQEGRLNTGELFF
D gene: TRBD2; clone size: few; J gene: TRBJ2-5; V gene: TRBV11-2; CDR3 DNA: TGTGCCAGCAGCCGGCGGGCATCGGGACTAGCGGGAGTGGGGGTCCAAGAGGCCCAGTACTTC; CDR3 protein: CASSRRASGLAGVGVQEAQYF
D gene: .; clone size: .; J gene: TRBJ2-5; V gene: TRBV5-1; CDR3 DNA: TGCGCCAGCAGCCAAGGACTGGGGGGAGAGACCCAGTACTTC; CDR3 protein: CASSQGLGGETQYF
D gene: .; clone size: .; J gene: TRBJ2-2; V gene: TRBV2; CDR3 DNA: TGTGCCAGCAGCCCGACGGGCCGGTCTGGGTCGGGGGAGCTGTTTTTT; CDR3 protein: CASSPTGRSGSGELFF
D gene: .; clone size: many; J gene: TRBJ2-1; V gene: TRBV2; CDR3 DNA: TGTGCCAGCAGTGAGCAGGAGTCTTCATACAATGAGCAGTTCTTC; CDR3 protein: CASSEQESSYNEQFF
D gene: .; clone size: few; J gene: TRBJ2-7; V gene: TRBV27; CDR3 DNA: TGTGCCAGCAGTTTAATGGCAGAGAGCTCCTACGAGCAGTACTTC; CDR3 protein: CASSLMAESSYEQYF
D gene: .; clone size: .; J gene: TRBJ2-5; V gene: TRBV24-1; CDR3 DNA: TGTGCCACCAGTGGGACGGGGGTCGCGCCTCAAGAGACCCAGTACTTC; CDR3 protein: CATSGTGVAPQETQYF
D gene: TRBD2; clone size: many; J gene: TRBJ2-1; V gene: TRBV12-3/TRBV12-4; CDR3 DNA: TGTGCCAGCAGTCCGGGGACTAGCGGGAGATTTCGGCATGAGCAGTTCTTC; CDR3 protein: CASSPGTSGRFRHEQFF
D gene: .; clone size: few; J gene: TRBJ2-2; V gene: TRBV24-1; CDR3 DNA: TGTGCCACCAGTGATTCGGTAGGCAGGAGGTCGACCGGGGAGCTGTTTTTT; CDR3 protein: CATSDSVGRRSTGELFF
D gene: .; clone size: .; J gene: TRBJ2-2; V gene: TRBV10-3; CDR3 DNA: TGTGCCATCAGTCGGGGGCTGGTGAACACCGGGGAGCTGTTTTTT; CDR3 protein: CAISRGLVNTGELFF
D gene: .; clone size: few; J gene: TRBJ1-4; V gene: TRBV5-1; CDR3 DNA: TGCGCCAGCAGCCCAGGGTTGGCAACTAATGAAAAACTGTTTTTT; CDR3 protein: CASSPGLATNEKLFF
D gene: .; clone size: .; J gene: TRBJ2-2; V gene: TRBV14; CDR3 DNA: TGTGCCAGCAGCCAAGTAGGCGGGACGGTCACCGGGGAGCTGTTTTTT; CDR3 protein: CASSQVGGTVTGELFF
D gene: .; clone size: many; J gene: TRBJ2-1; V gene: TRBV7-2; CDR3 DNA: TGTGCCAGCAGCTTAGGTGGGGGCCCGCCCTACAATGAGCAGTTCTTC; CDR3 protein: CASSLGGGPPYNEQFF
D gene: .; clone size: few; J gene: TRBJ2-2; V gene: TRBV11-2; CDR3 DNA: TGTGCCAGCAGCTTCGCAGGGGTCACCGGGGAGCTGTTTTTT; CDR3 protein: CASSFAGVTGELFF
D gene: .; clone size: few; J gene: TRBJ1-5; V gene: TRBV5-6; CDR3 DNA: TGTGCCAGCAGCTTTGGGTCAGGGGTAGGTCAGCCCCAGCATTTT; CDR3 protein: CASSFGSGVGQPQHF
D gene: .; clone size: few; J gene: TRBJ2-1; V gene: TRBV10-2; CDR3 DNA: TGCGCCAGCAGTGATGCCGGGACAAGAACTTACAATGAGCAGTTCTTC; CDR3 protein: CASSDAGTRTYNEQFF
D gene: TRBD2; clone size: .; J gene: TRBJ2-2; V gene: TRBV3-1; CDR3 DNA: TGTGCCAGCAGCCAAACTAGCGGGGGTCGCACCGGGGAGCTGTTTTTT; CDR3 protein: CASSQTSGGRTGELFF
D gene: .; clone size: .; J gene: TRBJ1-6; V gene: TRBV7-2; CDR3 DNA: TGTGCCAGCAGCTTAGCGGGGGAGTCACCCCTCCACTTT; CDR3 protein: CASSLAGESPLHF
D gene: TRBD1; clone size: few; J gene: TRBJ1-1; V gene: TRBV20-1; CDR3 DNA: TGCAGTGCTACCGACGGGACAGCTAACACTGAAGCTTTCTTT; CDR3 protein: CSATDGTANTEAFF
D gene: TRBD2; clone size: .; J gene: TRBJ2-2; V gene: TRBV4-2; CDR3 DNA: TGTGCCAGCAGCCAAGTTCCGGCGACCGGGACTAGCGCCGGGGAGCTGTTTTTT; CDR3 protein: CASSQVPATGTSAGELFF